This T cell receptor beta chain was captured by sequencing in a study of blood T cell repertoires in COVID-19. Looking at the study overall: Spain, Italy and the United States supplied samples that represented acute and convalescent COVID-19. PBMCs, B-cell-depleted T cells, or T cells were the source of the cDNA or gDNA that made up the material.

Germline V lookup: CDR1 SGHKS, CDR2 YYEKEE (reference sequence). The CDR3 spans 14 residues. The junction had 2 bases not matched to a gene; V was cut back by 3 bases and J by 0 bases. Per the original methods: It was from reference gene primer amplification that nucleated cell counts were estimated. Only in-frame clones appear in the TCRdb table, and some are missing; sequencing was by immunoSEQ multiplex PCR. V and J calls and clone size follow that table, whereas D and trimming were derived from the DNA. This sample yields about 230,000 clones, of which approximately 85% are seen a single time; 4.5% to 5.5% belongs to the top ten. Seattle enrolled patients during active infection and tracked them longitudinally.

The sequenced sample was peripheral blood. The chain has TRBV5-5 and TRBJ1-2; TRBD1 agrees at 7 bases. The TCR was taken from a man aged 50-59 years with COVID-19, enrolled during active disease. CDR3 bases: TGTGCCAGCAGCTCGGGGACAGCTAACTATGGCTACACCTTC. Translated: CASSSGTANYGYTF.